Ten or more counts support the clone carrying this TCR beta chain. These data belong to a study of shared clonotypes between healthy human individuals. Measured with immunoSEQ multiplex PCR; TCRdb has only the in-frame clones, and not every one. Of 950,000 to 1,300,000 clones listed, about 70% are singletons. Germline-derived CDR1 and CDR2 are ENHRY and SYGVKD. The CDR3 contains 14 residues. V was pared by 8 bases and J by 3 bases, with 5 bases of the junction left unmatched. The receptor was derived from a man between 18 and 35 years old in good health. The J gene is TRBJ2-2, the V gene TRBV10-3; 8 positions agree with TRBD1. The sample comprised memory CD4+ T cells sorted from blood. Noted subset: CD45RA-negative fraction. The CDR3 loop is CAIPTGADTGELFF. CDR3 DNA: TGTGCCATCCCGACAGGGGCGGACACCGGGGAGCTGTTTTTT.